Described below is a single T cell receptor (beta chain) sequence and its context. Its antigen is currently unknown. Clones were sequenced by immunoSEQ multiplex PCR, and TCRdb holds only the in-frame ones, with some missing. The data hold about 82,000 clones, with 93% observed a single time. In germline, CDR1 is LGHNA, CDR2 YSLEER. The CDR3 extends over 15 amino acids. V was clipped by 2 bases and J by 8 bases, with 18 bases between them. The sample comes from a study of cytomegalovirus exposure and HLA in healthy donors. Points from the study as a whole: The investigators catalogued 164 TCR beta chains as cytomegalovirus-associated. Usually a TCR sequence was rare, but some public TCRs were found in many donors.

The sequencing input was PBMCs. V gene TRBV4-3 combines with J gene TRBJ1-2; tentatively, D is TRBD1 (6 bases). The TCR originated in a man between 18 and 29 years old in good health and CMV-seronegative. In DNA, the CDR3 is TGCGCCAGCAGCCAAAACCCAGGGGTACAGTGGGGCTACACCTTC. It yields the protein CASSQNPGVQWGYTF.